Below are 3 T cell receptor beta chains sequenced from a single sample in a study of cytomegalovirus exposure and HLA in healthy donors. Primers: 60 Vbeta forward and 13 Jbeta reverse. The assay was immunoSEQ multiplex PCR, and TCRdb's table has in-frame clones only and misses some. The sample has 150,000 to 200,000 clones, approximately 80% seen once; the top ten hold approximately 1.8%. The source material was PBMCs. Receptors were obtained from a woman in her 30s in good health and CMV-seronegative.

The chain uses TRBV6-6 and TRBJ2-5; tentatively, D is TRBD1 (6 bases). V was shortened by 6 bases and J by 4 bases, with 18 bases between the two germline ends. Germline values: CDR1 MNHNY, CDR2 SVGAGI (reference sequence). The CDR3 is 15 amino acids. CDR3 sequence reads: CASRNPGRGRETQYF. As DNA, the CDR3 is TGTGCCAGCAGGAACCCGGGCAGGGGACGAGAGACCCAGTACTTC.

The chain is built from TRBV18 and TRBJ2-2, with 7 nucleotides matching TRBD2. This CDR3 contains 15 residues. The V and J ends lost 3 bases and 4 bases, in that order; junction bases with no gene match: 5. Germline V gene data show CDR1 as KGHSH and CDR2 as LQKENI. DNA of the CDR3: TGTGCCAGCTCACCTGGGAGGGTGGCCACCGGGGAGCTGTTTTTT. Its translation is CASSPGRVATGELFF.

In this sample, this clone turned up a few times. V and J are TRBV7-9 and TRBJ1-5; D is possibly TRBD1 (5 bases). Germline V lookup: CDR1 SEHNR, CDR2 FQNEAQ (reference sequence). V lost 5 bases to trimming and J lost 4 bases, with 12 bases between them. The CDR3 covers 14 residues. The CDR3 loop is CASSLGGGNQPQHF. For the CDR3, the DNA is TGTGCCAGCAGCCTGGGGGGGGGTAATCAGCCCCAGCATTTT.